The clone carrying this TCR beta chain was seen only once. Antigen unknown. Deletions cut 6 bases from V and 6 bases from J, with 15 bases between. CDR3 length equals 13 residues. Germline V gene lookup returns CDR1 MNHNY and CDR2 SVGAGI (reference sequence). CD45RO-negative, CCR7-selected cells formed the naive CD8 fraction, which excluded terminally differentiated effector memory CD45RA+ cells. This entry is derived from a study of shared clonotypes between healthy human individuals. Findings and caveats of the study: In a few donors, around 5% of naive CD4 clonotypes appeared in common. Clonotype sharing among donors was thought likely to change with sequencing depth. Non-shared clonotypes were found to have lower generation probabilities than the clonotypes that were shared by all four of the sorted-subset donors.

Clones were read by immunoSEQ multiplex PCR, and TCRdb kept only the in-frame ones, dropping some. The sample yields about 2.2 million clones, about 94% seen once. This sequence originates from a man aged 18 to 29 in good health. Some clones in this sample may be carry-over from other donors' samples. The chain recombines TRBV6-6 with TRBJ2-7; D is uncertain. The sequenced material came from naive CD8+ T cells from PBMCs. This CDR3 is CASSYEGSGEQYF. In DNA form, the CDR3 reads TGTGCCAGCAGCTACGAAGGGTCCGGCGAGCAGTACTTC.